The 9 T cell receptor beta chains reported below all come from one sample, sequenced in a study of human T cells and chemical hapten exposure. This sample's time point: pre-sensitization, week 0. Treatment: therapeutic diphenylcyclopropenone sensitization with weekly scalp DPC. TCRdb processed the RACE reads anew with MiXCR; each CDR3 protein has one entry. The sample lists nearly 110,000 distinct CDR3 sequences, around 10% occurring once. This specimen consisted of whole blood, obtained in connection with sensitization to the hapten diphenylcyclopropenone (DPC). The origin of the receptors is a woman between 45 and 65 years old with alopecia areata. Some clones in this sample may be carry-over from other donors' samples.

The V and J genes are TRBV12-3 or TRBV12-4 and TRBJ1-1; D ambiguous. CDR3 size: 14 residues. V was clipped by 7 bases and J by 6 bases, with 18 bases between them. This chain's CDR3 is CASTLTQALAEAFF. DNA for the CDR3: TGTGCCAGCACTCTTACCCAGGCCCTTGCTGAAGCTTTCTTT.

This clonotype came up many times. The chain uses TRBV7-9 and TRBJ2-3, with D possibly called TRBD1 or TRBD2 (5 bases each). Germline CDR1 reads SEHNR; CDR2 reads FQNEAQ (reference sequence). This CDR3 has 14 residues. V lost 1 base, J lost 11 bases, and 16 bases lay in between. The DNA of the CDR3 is TGTGCCAGCAGCTTAGAGGGACCTCTTGATGGGCAGTATTTT. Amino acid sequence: CASSLEGPLDGQYF.

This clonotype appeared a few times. The chain's CDR3 is CASSLGGLNEKLFF. The DNA for the CDR3 is TGTGCCAGCAGCTTAGGGGGACTTAATGAAAAACTGTTTTTT. This sequence joins TRBV7-8 and TRBJ1-4; D might be TRBD1 (5 bases). V lost 1 base and J 4 bases, leaving 7 bases between the germline ends. The CDR3 runs 14 residues. CDR1 SGHVS and CDR2 FQNEAQ come from the germline V gene.

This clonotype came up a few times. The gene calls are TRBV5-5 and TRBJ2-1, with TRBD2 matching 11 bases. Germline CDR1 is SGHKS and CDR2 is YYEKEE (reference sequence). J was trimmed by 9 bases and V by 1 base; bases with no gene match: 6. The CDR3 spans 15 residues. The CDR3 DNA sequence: TGTGCCAGCAGCTTGCGTACTAGCGGGAGTGGTGAGCAGTTCTTC. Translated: CASSLRTSGSGEQFF.

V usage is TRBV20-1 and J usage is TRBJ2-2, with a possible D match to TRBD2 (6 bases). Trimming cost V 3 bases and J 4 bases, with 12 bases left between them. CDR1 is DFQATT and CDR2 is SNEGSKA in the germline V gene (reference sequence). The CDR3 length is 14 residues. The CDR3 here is CSASSGRGTGELFF. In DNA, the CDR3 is TGCAGTGCTAGCTCCGGGAGAGGCACCGGGGAGCTGTTTTTT.

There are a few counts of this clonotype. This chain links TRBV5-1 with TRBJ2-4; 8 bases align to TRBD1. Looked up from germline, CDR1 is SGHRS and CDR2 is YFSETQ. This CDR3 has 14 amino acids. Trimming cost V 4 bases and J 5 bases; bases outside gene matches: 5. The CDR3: CASSLLTGENIQYF. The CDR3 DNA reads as TGCGCCAGCAGCCTATTGACAGGGGAAAACATTCAGTACTTC.

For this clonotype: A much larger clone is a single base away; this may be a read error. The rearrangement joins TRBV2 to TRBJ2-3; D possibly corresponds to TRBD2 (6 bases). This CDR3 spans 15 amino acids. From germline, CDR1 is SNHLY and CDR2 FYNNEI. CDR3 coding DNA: TGTGCCAGCAGTCCCCGGGACTCCCGACGAGATAGGCAGTATTTT. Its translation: CASSPRDSRRDRQYF.

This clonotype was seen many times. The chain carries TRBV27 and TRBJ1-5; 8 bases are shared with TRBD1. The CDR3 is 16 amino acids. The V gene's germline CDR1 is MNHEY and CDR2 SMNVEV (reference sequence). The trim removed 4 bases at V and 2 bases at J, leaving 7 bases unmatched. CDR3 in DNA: TGTGCCAGCAGTTCCTACGGACAGGGCGGCAATCAGCCCCAGCATTTT. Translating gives CASSSYGQGGNQPQHF.

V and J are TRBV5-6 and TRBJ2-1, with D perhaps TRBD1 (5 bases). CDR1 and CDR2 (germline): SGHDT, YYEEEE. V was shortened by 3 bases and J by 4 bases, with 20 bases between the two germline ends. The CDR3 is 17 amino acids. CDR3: CASSSSDDRWGYNEQFF. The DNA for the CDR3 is TGTGCCAGCAGCTCCTCCGACGACAGATGGGGATACAATGAGCAGTTCTTC. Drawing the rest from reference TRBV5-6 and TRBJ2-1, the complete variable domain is DAGVTQSPTHLIKTRGQQVTLRCSPKSGHDTVSWYQQALGQGPQFIFQYYEEEERQRGNFPDRFSGHQFPNYSSELNVNALLLGDSALYLCASSSSDDRWGYNEQFFGPGTRLTVL.